Listed here are 16 T cell receptor beta chains from one sample, sequenced in a study of blood T cell repertoires in COVID-19. TCRdb keeps only in-frame clones here, not all; method: immunoSEQ multiplex PCR. The sample lists about 240,000 clones; around four fifths were seen once. What was sequenced was peripheral blood. These receptor sequences come from a woman aged 70-85 years with acute or convalescent COVID-19.

The V call is TRBV30, the J call TRBJ2-1, with a tentative D call TRBD2 (6 bases). CDR1 is GTSNPN, CDR2 SVGIG, per germline (reference sequence). The CDR3 sequence is 15 residues long. V dropped 3 bases and J dropped 2 bases, with 14 bases sitting between them. CDR3 DNA sequence: TGTGCCTGGAGCTGGGGGGACGGCACCTACAATGAGCAGTTCTTC. It translates to CAWSWGDGTYNEQFF.

The chain has TRBV6-5 and TRBJ2-7; TRBD1 matches 8 bases. The V and J ends lost 6 bases and 4 bases, in that order; junction bases with no gene match: 5. The CDR3 totals 13 residues. The germline CDR1 and CDR2 sequences are MNHEY and SVGAGI. The CDR3, as DNA: TGTGCCAGCAGCCGGGACAGGAATTACGAGCAGTACTTC. Translated: CASSRDRNYEQYF.

This rearrangement joins TRBV28 to TRBJ2-1; 8 bases align to TRBD1. CDR3 length: 14 amino acids. With 5 bases clipped from V and 7 bases from J, the junction kept 7 bases outside the gene matches. Germline V gene lookup returns CDR1 MDHEN and CDR2 SYDVKM. This CDR3 reads CASSINRQGNEQFF. CDR3 coding DNA: TGTGCCAGCAGTATCAATAGACAGGGGAATGAGCAGTTCTTC.

Here the CDR3 DNA reads TGTGCCAGCAGCCCTCGAACTAGCGGAATATACAATGAGCAGTTCTTC. Its protein is CASSPRTSGIYNEQFF. The rearrangement uses TRBV7-9 and TRBJ2-1, with 8 bases lining up with TRBD2. This CDR3 has 16 amino acids. The germline V gene has CDR1 SEHNR and CDR2 FQNEAQ (reference sequence). V lost 5 bases to trimming and J lost 4 bases; unmatched junction nucleotides: 10.

This clone was counted once. The chain employs TRBV27 and TRBJ2-7, with D possibly matching TRBD1 (5 bases). V was shortened by 8 bases and J by 6 bases, with 17 bases between the two germline ends. Germline CDR1 is MNHEY and CDR2 is SMNVEV (reference sequence). CDR3 size: 13 residues. This CDR3 reads CASGAGRTAEQYF. CDR3 sequence (DNA): TGTGCCAGCGGGGCTGGCAGGACCGCCGAGCAGTACTTC.

V gene TRBV18 combines with J gene TRBJ1-3, with 8 bases matching TRBD1. Germline CDR1 KGHSH, CDR2 LQKENI. The CDR3 has 15 residues. V was clipped by 2 bases and J by 2 bases; unmatched bases: 2. For the CDR3, the DNA is TGTGCCAGCTCACCATTGGACAGGGCTGGAAACACCATATATTTT. It yields the protein CASSPLDRAGNTIYF. The whole variable domain, remainder taken from reference TRBV18 and TRBJ1-3, is NAGVMQNPRHLVRRRGQEARLRCSPMKGHSHVYWYRQLPEEGLKFMVYLQKENIIDESGMPKERFSAEFPKEGPSILRIQQVVRGDSAAYFCASSPLDRAGNTIYFGEGSWLTVV.

This chain links TRBV5-6 with TRBJ1-5; 11 bases map to TRBD1. The CDR3 runs 15 residues. With 2 bases clipped from V and 5 bases from J, the junction kept 3 bases outside the gene matches. The germline gives CDR1 SGHDT, CDR2 YYEEEE. The CDR3 nucleotides are TGTGCCAGCAGCTTAGGACAGGGGGCGCATCAGCCCCAGCATTTT. Its protein product is CASSLGQGAHQPQHF.

This chain connects TRBV3-1 (or the pseudogene TRBV3-2) to TRBJ2-2, with TRBD1 matching over 9 bases. Germline V gives CDR1 LGHDT, CDR2 YNNKEL (reference sequence). CDR3 size: 14 residues. V dropped 7 bases and J dropped 5; count of bases not matched to a gene: 5. The CDR3 DNA is TGTGCCAGCACCGCCGGGACAGGGACCGGGGAGCTGTTTTTT. It yields the protein CASTAGTGTGELFF.

The genes are TRBV5-1 and TRBJ1-2; D gene unclear. V lost 0 bases to trimming and J lost 8 bases, with 11 bases between them. Germline CDR1 reads SGHRS; CDR2 reads YFSETQ. This CDR3 region has 13 residues. The CDR3, as DNA: TGCGCCAGCAGCTTGGCCCCGGGTGGGGGCTACACCTTC. It is translated as CASSLAPGGGYTF.

J is TRBJ1-5 and V is TRBV5-5; TRBD1 matches 8 bases. J was trimmed by 2 bases and V by 6 bases; bases with no gene match: 4. Germline loops: CDR1 SGHKS, CDR2 YYEKEE (reference sequence). This CDR3 has 14 residues. CDR3 sequence: CASTPTGGNQPQHF. The CDR3 DNA reads TGTGCCAGCACCCCGACAGGGGGCAATCAGCCCCAGCATTTT.

V usage is TRBV7-9 and J usage is TRBJ2-5, with D perhaps matching TRBD1 (5 bases). There are 13 residues in the CDR3. Trimming left V 5 bases short and J 2 bases short, with 9 bases between. The germline V gene has CDR1 SEHNR and CDR2 FQNEAQ (reference sequence). CDR3 amino acids: CASSLDTQETQYF. In nucleotides, the CDR3 is TGTGCCAGCAGCCTGGACACTCAAGAGACCCAGTACTTC.

This clone turned up a few times. This chain connects TRBV18 to TRBJ2-4; TRBD1 aligns across 9 bases. J was trimmed by 6 bases and V by 0 bases; bases with no gene match: 6. The CDR3 extends over 16 amino acids. In germline, CDR1 is KGHSH, CDR2 LQKENI. CDR3 protein: CASSPPAGQGRNIQYF. The CDR3 region has the DNA TGTGCCAGCTCACCACCGGCGGGACAGGGCCGAAACATTCAGTACTTC.

Here the CDR3 reads CASSERQGVRGYTF. CDR3 DNA: TGTGCCAGCAGCGAACGACAGGGAGTTAGAGGCTACACCTTC. V usage is TRBV7-8 and J usage is TRBJ1-2; the match to TRBD1 covers 7 bases. Germline CDR1 SGHVS, CDR2 FQNEAQ. The CDR3 is 14 residues long. V was clipped by 5 bases and J by 8 bases; unmatched bases: 11.

V is TRBV19 and J is TRBJ2-2; D unclear. Trimming took 5 bases from V and 6 from J, leaving 10 bases between them. The CDR3 consists of 13 residues. Germline V gene lookup returns CDR1 LNHDA and CDR2 SQIVND (reference sequence). The chain's CDR3 is CASSVSRSGELFF. Here the CDR3 DNA reads TGTGCCAGTAGTGTCTCTAGATCCGGGGAGCTGTTTTTT.

V is TRBV3-1 (or the pseudogene TRBV3-2) and J is TRBJ1-1; D call uncertain. V lost 3 bases to trimming and J lost 4 bases, with 15 bases between them. Germline CDR1 and CDR2: LGHDT and YNNKEL (reference sequence). The CDR3 is made up of 15 amino acids. CDR3 loop: CASSHDMHIGTEAFF. The CDR3 nucleotides are TGTGCCAGCAGCCATGACATGCACATAGGCACTGAAGCTTTCTTT.

The V gene is TRBV6-1, the J gene TRBJ2-7, with D unresolved. Trimming cost V 3 bases and J 3 bases, with 6 bases left between them. From germline, CDR1 is MNHNS and CDR2 SASEGT. The CDR3 covers 12 residues. In DNA, the CDR3 is TGTGCCAGCAGTGAGAGTAGCTACGAGCAGTACTTC. Translating gives CASSESSYEQYF.